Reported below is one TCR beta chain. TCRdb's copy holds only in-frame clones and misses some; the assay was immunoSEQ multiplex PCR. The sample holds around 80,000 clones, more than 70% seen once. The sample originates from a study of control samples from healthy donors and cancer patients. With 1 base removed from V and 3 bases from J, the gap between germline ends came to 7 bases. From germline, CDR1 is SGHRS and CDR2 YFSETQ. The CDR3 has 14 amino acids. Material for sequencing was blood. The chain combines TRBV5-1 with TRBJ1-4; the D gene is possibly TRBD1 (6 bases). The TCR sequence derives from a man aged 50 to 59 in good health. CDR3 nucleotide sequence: TGCGCCAGCAGCTTGCAGGGGCCTAATGAAAAACTGTTTTTT. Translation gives CASSLQGPNEKLFF.